This T cell receptor beta chain was sequenced for a study of neurological immune-mediated disorders. General observations from the study: HTLV-1-associated myelopathy had the most TCR clonal expansion, and multiple sclerosis had the least, less than healthy controls. There were no CDR3 amino acid sequences shared by expanded clones across subjects, a result suggesting private repertoires in all groups.

TCRdb re-analysed the 5' RACE reads in MiXCR, keeping a single row per CDR3 protein. This table has 130,000 or so distinct CDR3 sequences, roughly 3.2% appearing once. The germline V gene encodes CDR1 DFQATT and CDR2 SNEGSKA (reference sequence). Trimming pared 3 bases from V and 8 bases from J, leaving 10 bases between. The CDR3 loop spans 11 amino acids. This clonotype has a count of ten or more. Its antigen is not known. V is TRBV20-1 and J is TRBJ1-2; no definite D call. The specimen sequenced was PBMCs. This receptor was obtained from a young woman with multiple sclerosis. The DNA for the CDR3 is TGCAGTGCTAGGGTTCGGCCCGGCTACACCTTC. Protein: CSARVRPGYTF.